This is a list of T cell receptor beta chains from one sample in a study of blood T cell repertoires in COVID-19. Assay used: immunoSEQ multiplex PCR; TCRdb lists only in-frame clones, some missing. The table shows 200,000 to 250,000 clones, with less than 90% occurring only once. Specimen: PBMCs or T cells enriched from blood (not recorded which). Receptor source: a woman between 45 and 60 years old in a cohort exposed to, infected with or recovered from COVID-19 (not recorded which). Both conserved end residues are part of each CDR3. Each record gives: D gene, J gene, V gene, clone size, CDR3 DNA, CDR3 protein. D genes are given only for firm matches. Clone size is given for some rows only: seen once, a few or many times, or a class if the clone is expanded.

D gene: NA
J gene: TRBJ1-2
V gene: TRBV5-1
clone size: NA
CDR3 DNA: TGCGCCAGCAGCTTGGACGCAGGCAGAGGCTACACCTTC
CDR3 protein: CASSLDAGRGYTF

D gene: NA
J gene: TRBJ2-3
V gene: TRBV5-1
clone size: NA
CDR3 DNA: TGCGCCAGCAGCTTGGGGCTAGCGAGACAACTAAGCAGCACAGATACGCAGTATTTT
CDR3 protein: CASSLGLARQLSSTDTQYF

D gene: NA
J gene: TRBJ1-6
V gene: TRBV6-1
clone size: once
CDR3 DNA: TGTGCCAGCAGTGAACACAGGGATGGTTCACCCCTCCACTTT
CDR3 protein: CASSEHRDGSPLHF

D gene: TRBD1
J gene: TRBJ1-6
V gene: TRBV7-8
clone size: NA
CDR3 DNA: TGTGCCAGCAGAGTAACAGGGGCCTACTCCTATAATTCACCCCTCCACTTT
CDR3 protein: CASRVTGAYSYNSPLHF

D gene: NA
J gene: TRBJ1-5
V gene: TRBV6-2/TRBV6-3
clone size: NA
CDR3 DNA: TGTGCCAGCAGCGGGCGTAATCAGCCCCAGCATTTT
CDR3 protein: CASSGRNQPQHF

D gene: TRBD1
J gene: TRBJ2-7
V gene: TRBV25-1
clone size: NA
CDR3 DNA: TGTGCCAGCAGTGATACAAGACAGGGTTACGAGCAGTACTTC
CDR3 protein: CASSDTRQGYEQYF

D gene: TRBD2
J gene: TRBJ2-7
V gene: TRBV3-1/TRBV3-2
clone size: NA
CDR3 DNA: TGTGCCAGCAGCCAACTCGGGGGGTACTACGAGCAGTACTTC
CDR3 protein: CASSQLGGYYEQYF

D gene: NA
J gene: TRBJ2-5
V gene: TRBV11-2
clone size: NA
CDR3 DNA: TGTGCCAGCAGCCCCGGTATCGAGACCCAGTACTTC
CDR3 protein: CASSPGIETQYF

D gene: NA
J gene: TRBJ1-3
V gene: TRBV6-5
clone size: few
CDR3 DNA: TGTGCCAGCAGCCCCACCGTGGCCGTCGGAAACACCATATATTTT
CDR3 protein: CASSPTVAVGNTIYF

D gene: TRBD1
J gene: TRBJ2-7
V gene: TRBV15
clone size: NA
CDR3 DNA: TGTGCCACCAGCAGTGTGACAGGGGGCGAGCAGTACTTC
CDR3 protein: CATSSVTGGEQYF

D gene: TRBD1
J gene: TRBJ1-3
V gene: TRBV9
clone size: NA
CDR3 DNA: TGTGCCAGCAGCGTAGGGGCGCGACAGGGGGGAAACACCATATATTTT
CDR3 protein: CASSVGARQGGNTIYF

D gene: NA
J gene: TRBJ1-1
V gene: TRBV7-9
clone size: NA
CDR3 DNA: TGTGCCAGCAGCTCCCAGACAGACACTGAAGCTTTCTTT
CDR3 protein: CASSSQTDTEAFF

D gene: TRBD1
J gene: TRBJ2-3
V gene: TRBV19
clone size: NA
CDR3 DNA: TGTGCCAGTAGTTCTGGGACAGCCATAACGGGGGATACGCAGTATTTT
CDR3 protein: CASSSGTAITGDTQYF

D gene: TRBD1
J gene: TRBJ1-3
V gene: TRBV2
clone size: NA
CDR3 DNA: TGTGCCAGCAGGCGGACAGGGGACACTGGAAACACCATATATTTT
CDR3 protein: CASRRTGDTGNTIYF

D gene: NA
J gene: TRBJ1-1
V gene: TRBV27
clone size: NA
CDR3 DNA: TGTGCCAGCAGCCTTCGGTGGAACACTGAAGCTTTCTTT
CDR3 protein: CASSLRWNTEAFF

D gene: NA
J gene: TRBJ1-5
V gene: TRBV10-3
clone size: NA
CDR3 DNA: TGTGCCATCAGTGAGTCTATTGCCGGTAGACAGCCCCAGCATTTT
CDR3 protein: CAISESIAGRQPQHF

D gene: NA
J gene: TRBJ1-4
V gene: TRBV2
clone size: NA
CDR3 DNA: TGTGCCAGCACCTTTCCTAGACAACAGGTTAATGAAAAACTGTTTTTT
CDR3 protein: CASTFPRQQVNEKLFF

D gene: TRBD1
J gene: TRBJ1-2
V gene: TRBV30
clone size: NA
CDR3 DNA: TGTGCCTGGAGATACAGGGGGCGTGATGGCTACACCTTC
CDR3 protein: CAWRYRGRDGYTF

D gene: TRBD1
J gene: TRBJ2-6
V gene: TRBV5-1
clone size: NA
CDR3 DNA: TGCGCCAGCAGCTTAACGACAGGGCAATCTGGGGCCAACGTCCTGACTTTC
CDR3 protein: CASSLTTGQSGANVLTF

D gene: NA
J gene: TRBJ2-1
V gene: TRBV4-1
clone size: NA
CDR3 DNA: TGCGCCAGCAGCCAAGTGACAGCTAACAATGAGCAGTTCTTC
CDR3 protein: CASSQVTANNEQFF

D gene: TRBD1
J gene: TRBJ2-3
V gene: TRBV27
clone size: NA
CDR3 DNA: TGTGCCAGCAGCAGAGGACAGGGCTTTGTGGATACGCAGTATTTT
CDR3 protein: CASSRGQGFVDTQYF

D gene: TRBD1
J gene: TRBJ1-1
V gene: TRBV3-1/TRBV3-2
clone size: once
CDR3 DNA: TGTGCCAGCAGCCAACAGACAGGGAAAGCTTTCTTT
CDR3 protein: CASSQQTGKAFF

D gene: TRBD1
J gene: TRBJ2-1
V gene: TRBV7-2
clone size: NA
CDR3 DNA: TGTGCCAGCAGCTTAGGGCCGGGACAGGCGTACAATGAGCAGTTCTTC
CDR3 protein: CASSLGPGQAYNEQFF

D gene: NA
J gene: TRBJ1-5
V gene: TRBV5-5
clone size: NA
CDR3 DNA: TGTGCCAGCAGCCCGAGCAGGGGTAGCAATCAGCCCCAGCATTTT
CDR3 protein: CASSPSRGSNQPQHF

D gene: NA
J gene: TRBJ2-1
V gene: TRBV4-3
clone size: NA
CDR3 DNA: TGCGCCAGCAGCCAAGATTTTGCGGCGGCTTCTAGCTCCTACAATGAGCAGTTCTTC
CDR3 protein: CASSQDFAAASSSYNEQFF

D gene: TRBD1
J gene: TRBJ2-7
V gene: TRBV4-2
clone size: many
CDR3 DNA: TGTGCCAGCAGCCCGGACAGGGGGCCCTACGAGCAGTACTTC
CDR3 protein: CASSPDRGPYEQYF

D gene: TRBD1
J gene: TRBJ1-2
V gene: TRBV2
clone size: NA
CDR3 DNA: TGTGCCAGCAGTGCGGGACAGGGGGCATATGGCTACACCTTC
CDR3 protein: CASSAGQGAYGYTF

D gene: TRBD1
J gene: TRBJ2-1
V gene: TRBV11-3
clone size: few
CDR3 DNA: TGTGCCAGCAGTCGTGGACAGGCGACATACAATGAGCAGTTCTTC
CDR3 protein: CASSRGQATYNEQFF

D gene: NA
J gene: TRBJ1-3
V gene: TRBV6-5
clone size: NA
CDR3 DNA: TGTGCCAGCCGGGGGTCTGGAAACACCATATATTTT
CDR3 protein: CASRGSGNTIYF

D gene: NA
J gene: TRBJ2-1
V gene: TRBV10-3
clone size: NA
CDR3 DNA: TGTGCCATCAGTGATTATCTGAGCTCCTACAATGAGCAGTTCTTC
CDR3 protein: CAISDYLSSYNEQFF

D gene: NA
J gene: TRBJ2-2
V gene: TRBV19
clone size: NA
CDR3 DNA: TGTGCCAGTAGTATACGCACCGGGGAGCTGTTTTTT
CDR3 protein: CASSIRTGELFF

D gene: TRBD2
J gene: TRBJ2-3
V gene: TRBV24-1
clone size: NA
CDR3 DNA: TGTGCCACCAGTGATCCCACTAGCGGGGGGTCCGATACGCAGTATTTT
CDR3 protein: CATSDPTSGGSDTQYF

D gene: NA
J gene: TRBJ2-1
V gene: TRBV7-2
clone size: NA
CDR3 DNA: TGTGCCAGCAGCTTAGTACAAACCTACAATGAGCAGTTCTTC
CDR3 protein: CASSLVQTYNEQFF

D gene: NA
J gene: TRBJ2-1
V gene: TRBV10-1
clone size: NA
CDR3 DNA: TGCGCCAGCAGTGGTGGCCACGGGGGGACAATGACCTACAATGAGCAGTTCTTC
CDR3 protein: CASSGGHGGTMTYNEQFF

D gene: TRBD2
J gene: TRBJ2-3
V gene: TRBV15
clone size: NA
CDR3 DNA: TGTGCCACCAGCAGAAATAGCGGGGGGTTTCGAGATACGCAGTATTTT
CDR3 protein: CATSRNSGGFRDTQYF

D gene: NA
J gene: TRBJ1-1
V gene: TRBV4-3
clone size: once
CDR3 DNA: TGCGCCAGCAGCCTCACGGGCAGGGGACACACTGAAGCTTTCTTT
CDR3 protein: CASSLTGRGHTEAFF

D gene: NA
J gene: TRBJ2-2
V gene: TRBV10-2
clone size: few
CDR3 DNA: TGCGCCAGCACATCAGGGATAGACACCGGGGAGCTGTTTTTT
CDR3 protein: CASTSGIDTGELFF

D gene: NA
J gene: TRBJ2-1
V gene: TRBV9
clone size: NA
CDR3 DNA: TGTGCCAGCAGCGAGGGACACCCAACGAATGAGCAGTTCTTC
CDR3 protein: CASSEGHPTNEQFF

D gene: TRBD1
J gene: TRBJ1-5
V gene: TRBV6-2/TRBV6-3
clone size: NA
CDR3 DNA: TGTGCCAGCAGCCATTCTGACAGGGGGTATCAGCCCCAGCATTTT
CDR3 protein: CASSHSDRGYQPQHF

D gene: NA
J gene: TRBJ2-7
V gene: TRBV4-2
clone size: few
CDR3 DNA: TGTGCCAGCAGCTCATCCGGCTACGAGCAGTACTTC
CDR3 protein: CASSSSGYEQYF

D gene: TRBD2
J gene: TRBJ2-5
V gene: TRBV27
clone size: NA
CDR3 DNA: TGTGCCAGCAGTTTATCTGGGCGGGGGGATCTTAAGGGGACCCAGTACTTC
CDR3 protein: CASSLSGRGDLKGTQYF

D gene: TRBD1
J gene: TRBJ2-5
V gene: TRBV11-3
clone size: NA
CDR3 DNA: TGTGCCAGCAGCTCGCACAGGGGGGATGAGACCCAGTACTTC
CDR3 protein: CASSSHRGDETQYF

D gene: NA
J gene: TRBJ1-1
V gene: TRBV9
clone size: NA
CDR3 DNA: TGTGCCAGCAGCGGTGGACAGAACACTGAAGCTTTCTTT
CDR3 protein: CASSGGQNTEAFF